The 19 T cell receptor beta chains below come from one sample, sequenced in a study of blood T cell repertoires in COVID-19. The data were produced by immunoSEQ multiplex PCR, yet TCRdb's version contains in-frame clones alone and is incomplete. The table lists about 210,000 clones, around 80% of them singletons. Sequencing was done on a sample of peripheral blood. The receptors shown here come from a woman aged 40 to 55 with acute or convalescent COVID-19.

The rearrangement links TRBV4-3 to TRBJ2-7; TRBD2 aligns across 14 bases. V shed 1 base and J 3 bases; nucleotides not matched to a gene: 2. Germline CDR1 reads LGHNA; CDR2 reads YSLEER. CDR3 length: 16 residues. The CDR3 coding sequence is TGCGCCAGCAGCCAAGCAGGACTAGCGGGAGGCTACGAGCAGTACTTC. The encoded protein is CASSQAGLAGGYEQYF.

This chain links TRBV15 with TRBJ2-3, with D uncertain. Trimming removed 1 base from V and 2 bases from J, with 4 bases in between. This CDR3 is built from 13 residues. Germline values: CDR1 LNHNV, CDR2 YYDKDF (reference sequence). The CDR3 DNA sequence: TGTGCCACCAGCAGAGCCTTCACAGATACGCAGTATTTT. Its translation: CATSRAFTDTQYF.

The chain employs TRBV14 and TRBJ2-2; 7 bases match TRBD2. This CDR3 has 15 residues. Germline V gene sequence: CDR1 SGHDN, CDR2 FVKESK. Losses at the gene ends were 2 bases for V and 1 base for J; bases not matched to a gene: 1. As DNA, the CDR3 is TGTGCCAGCAGCCAACAGCGGGGGAACACCGGGGAGCTGTTTTTT. This codes for CASSQQRGNTGELFF.

The gene calls are TRBV18 and TRBJ2-5; tentative D call: TRBD1 (5 bases). CDR3 length: 14 residues. The V gene's germline CDR1 is KGHSH and CDR2 LQKENI. V was trimmed by 4 bases and J by 0 bases, leaving 9 bases between them. CDR3 DNA sequence: TGTGCCAGCTCACTCGACAGTAACCAAGAGACCCAGTACTTC. Its protein product is CASSLDSNQETQYF.

This clone was seen just once. The rearrangement links TRBV24-1 to TRBJ2-1; 9 bases line up with TRBD1. This CDR3 has 17 residues. The V gene's germline CDR1 is KGHDR and CDR2 SFDVKD. The junction had 4 bases not matched to a gene; V was cut back by 2 bases and J by 0 bases. The CDR3, as DNA: TGTGCCACCAGTGATTCCGGGACAGGGAGCTCCTACAATGAGCAGTTCTTC. Residues: CATSDSGTGSSYNEQFF.

A word on this clone: Different DNA sequences within this sample yield the same CDR3. V and J are TRBV18 and TRBJ2-1; 10 bases fit TRBD1. Germline lookup yields CDR1 KGHSH and CDR2 LQKENI. The CDR3 spans 15 residues. J lost 4 bases, V lost 4 bases, and 4 bases had no gene match. Here the CDR3 reads CASSLGTGVYNEQFF. CDR3 sequence (DNA): TGTGCCAGCTCACTGGGGACAGGGGTTTACAATGAGCAGTTCTTC.

The chain couples TRBV19 to TRBJ2-7; 7 nucleotides align to TRBD1. The CDR3 loop spans 15 amino acids. J gave up 4 bases and V 3 bases, and 9 bases lay outside the gene matches. Germline lookup yields CDR1 LNHDA and CDR2 SQIVND (reference sequence). This CDR3 is CASSIGSRGRYEQYF. DNA of the CDR3: TGTGCCAGTAGTATCGGATCGAGGGGGCGGTACGAGCAGTACTTC.

V gene TRBV6-1 combines with J gene TRBJ1-1; TRBD1 aligns across 8 bases. Germline trimming cut 3 bases from V and 6 bases from J; bases unmatched to any gene: 6. Germline lookup yields CDR1 MNHNS and CDR2 SASEGT. CDR3 length equals 14 residues. CDR3 region: CASSDGQGVAEAFF. In DNA, the CDR3 is TGTGCCAGCAGTGACGGACAGGGCGTCGCTGAAGCTTTCTTT.

The gene calls are TRBV11-2 and TRBJ1-6; 8 bases are shared with TRBD1. The CDR3 runs to 15 residues. The germline gives CDR1 SGHAT, CDR2 FQNNGV. After removal of 3 bases from V and 8 bases from J, the junction contained 6 bases not matched to a gene. The CDR3 loop reads CASSLEDRDYSPLHF. Here the CDR3 DNA reads TGTGCCAGCAGCTTGGAGGACAGGGACTATTCACCCCTCCACTTT.

This clone was observed once. Other DNA sequences within the sample encode an identical CDR3. This chain uses TRBV3-1 (or the pseudogene TRBV3-2) with TRBJ1-1; D is unresolved. The germline V and J ends were trimmed by 0 bases and 4 bases, with 6 bases remaining between them. CDR3 length: 13 residues. Germline V lookup: CDR1 LGHDT, CDR2 YNNKEL (reference sequence). This CDR3 is CASSQDRGTEAFF. Written as DNA, the CDR3 is TGTGCCAGCAGCCAAGATCGGGGCACTGAAGCTTTCTTT.

A word on this clone: The junction does not match germline at one end; this may be a read error. This CDR3 is CASTSLSTGNAEAFF. Here the CDR3 DNA reads TGTGCCAGTACCTCGCTTTCGACAGGGAACGCTGAAGCTTTCTTT. This sequence joins TRBV19 and TRBJ1-1, with 7 bases identical to TRBD1. From germline, CDR1 is LNHDA and CDR2 SQIVND (reference sequence). The CDR3 contains 15 residues.

This clone turned up a few times. This chain links TRBV11-2 with TRBJ1-6, with D possibly matching TRBD1 (6 bases). The CDR3 consists of 16 residues. The V and J ends lost 5 bases and 6 bases respectively, with 17 bases between them. Germline CDR1 reads SGHAT; CDR2 reads FQNNGV. DNA for the CDR3: TGTGCCAGCAGCCATCGTACGGGGGGCCGTAATTCACCCCTCCACTTT. Translated, it gives CASSHRTGGRNSPLHF.

The chain couples TRBV4-1 to TRBJ2-1, with 7 bases aligning to TRBD2. V was pared by 0 bases and J by 0 bases, with 2 bases of the junction left unmatched. Germline V gives CDR1 MGHRA, CDR2 YSYEKL. This CDR3 is 16 amino acids long. CDR3: CASSQESGISYNEQFF. The CDR3 nucleotides read TGCGCCAGCAGCCAAGAGAGCGGGATCTCCTACAATGAGCAGTTCTTC.

The V call is TRBV3-1 (or the pseudogene TRBV3-2), the J call TRBJ1-5; 9 bases are a match to TRBD1. The germline V gene has CDR1 LGHDT and CDR2 YNNKEL (reference sequence). V lost 0 bases and J lost 2; bases outside the gene matches: 17. The CDR3 covers 21 residues. CDR3 protein: CASSQDIPGQGGPWGNQPQHF. The CDR3 DNA reads as TGTGCCAGCAGCCAAGACATCCCGGGACAGGGAGGTCCCTGGGGCAATCAGCCCCAGCATTTT.

The chain links TRBV1 to TRBJ2-1; TRBD2, the D gene given by the table, was not confirmed from the DNA. TRBV1 is labeled a pseudogene. The CDR3 sequence is 19 residues long. CDR3 bases: TGCACCAGCAGCCAAGACGGGGGGCCCTTCTCCCTCTCCTACAATGAGCAGTTCTTC. Amino acids: CTSSQDGGPFSLSYNEQFF.

This rearrangement joins TRBV2 to TRBJ2-7, with TRBD2 matching over 13 bases. Germline V gene lookup returns CDR1 SNHLY and CDR2 FYNNEI. The CDR3 length is 15 residues. V lost 6 bases and J lost 3; bases outside the gene matches: 5. In DNA form, the CDR3 reads TGTGCCAGCAGATCCGGGACTAGCGGGAACTACGAGCAGTACTTC. Protein: CASRSGTSGNYEQYF.

The chain couples TRBV27 to TRBJ2-3; D uncertain. This CDR3 has 16 amino acids. V shed 6 bases and J shed 0 bases, with 16 bases lying between them. Germline CDR1 reads MNHEY; CDR2 reads SMNVEV (reference sequence). The CDR3 loop is CASRSLSSPSTDTQYF. In DNA form, the CDR3 reads TGTGCCAGCAGATCTTTGTCTAGTCCTAGCACAGATACGCAGTATTTT.

This chain joins TRBV5-5 and TRBJ1-1; D remains ambiguous. This CDR3 is built from 14 residues. Germline CDR1 reads SGHKS; CDR2 reads YYEKEE (reference sequence). V was pared by 2 bases and J by 4 bases, with 12 bases between. The CDR3 DNA follows: TGTGCCAGCAGCTTAATACGGGGTAGCACTGAAGCTTTCTTT. Amino acids: CASSLIRGSTEAFF.

The chain carries TRBV3-1 (or the pseudogene TRBV3-2) and TRBJ1-1, with D maybe TRBD1 (5 bases). This CDR3 contains 13 residues. Trimming took off 1 base at V and 9 bases at J, with 12 bases between the two ends. In germline, CDR1 is LGHDT, CDR2 YNNKEL (reference sequence). The CDR3 region has the DNA TGTGCCAGCAGCCAAGGGGTTGACAGTAAAGCTTTCTTT. This sequence encodes CASSQGVDSKAFF.